This TCR beta chain emerged from a study of blood T cell repertoires in COVID-19. On the study more broadly: COVID-19 samples, acute and convalescent, were from the United States, Italy and Spain. Sources were T cells, B-cell-depleted T cells, or PBMCs; the material itself was cDNA or gDNA.

This CDR3 region has 16 residues. Trimming cost V 4 bases and J 2 bases; bases outside gene matches: 7. From germline, CDR1 is SGHRS and CDR2 YFSETQ. The repertoire was sequenced with immunoSEQ multiplex PCR; TCRdb's copy has only in-frame clones and lacks some. Of fewer than 120,000 clones listed, 70% to 90% were seen once; the top ten hold roughly 5%. The chain employs TRBV5-1 and TRBJ2-3; 10 bases map to TRBD2. This clonotype was obtained from a human donor in a cohort sampled during active COVID-19. Sequencing was done on a sample of peripheral blood. In DNA form, the CDR3 reads TGCGCCAGCAGCCCGGGACTAGCGAGACACACAGATACGCAGTATTTT. Its translation: CASSPGLARHTDTQYF.